This T cell receptor beta chain was observed in a study of T cell responses to AZD1222 COVID-19 vaccine. As to this clone: Its antigen is unidentified.

Some clones are missing from TCRdb's copy, which holds only in-frame ones; the method was immunoSEQ multiplex PCR. The repertoire holds 95,000 to 150,000 clones, with over 85% as singletons. Study results and limitations: Donors were largely white British and mainly female; clonal diversity was possibly underestimated. Spike as a whole was targeted by vaccine-associated CD4 TCRs, dominant at 160-218 and 743-854. An increase in Spike-specific TCR breadth and depth was observed after two AZD1222 doses. The peak T cell response came first, and repertoires were sampled only after it.

The TCR sequence derives from an adult in good health. Specimen: peripheral blood, collected on day 0 of AZD1222 vaccination.

The CDR3, as DNA: TGTGCCAGCACGCGGACAGGGGTTAATGAGCAGTTCTTC. Its protein product is CASTRTGVNEQFF. The chain uses TRBV6-5 and TRBJ2-1; TRBD1 matches at 9 bases. Germline CDR1 MNHEY, CDR2 SVGAGI. The CDR3 has 13 residues. With 7 bases clipped from V and 7 bases from J, the junction kept 5 bases outside the gene matches.